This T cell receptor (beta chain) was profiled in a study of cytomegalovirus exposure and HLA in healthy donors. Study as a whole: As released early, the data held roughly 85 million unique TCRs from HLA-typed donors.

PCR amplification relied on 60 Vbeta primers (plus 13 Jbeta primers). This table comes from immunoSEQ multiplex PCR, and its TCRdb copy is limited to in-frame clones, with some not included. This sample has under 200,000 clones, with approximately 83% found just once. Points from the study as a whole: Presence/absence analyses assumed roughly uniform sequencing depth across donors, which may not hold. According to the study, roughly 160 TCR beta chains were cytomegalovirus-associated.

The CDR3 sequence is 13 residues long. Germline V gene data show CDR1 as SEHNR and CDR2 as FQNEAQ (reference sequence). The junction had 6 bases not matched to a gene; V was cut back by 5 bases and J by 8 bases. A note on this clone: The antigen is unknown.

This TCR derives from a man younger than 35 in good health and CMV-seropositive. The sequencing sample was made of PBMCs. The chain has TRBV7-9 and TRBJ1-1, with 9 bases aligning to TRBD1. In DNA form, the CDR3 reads TGTGCCAGCAGCCTAAGGACAGGGGTAGAAGCTTTCTTT. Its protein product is CASSLRTGVEAFF.